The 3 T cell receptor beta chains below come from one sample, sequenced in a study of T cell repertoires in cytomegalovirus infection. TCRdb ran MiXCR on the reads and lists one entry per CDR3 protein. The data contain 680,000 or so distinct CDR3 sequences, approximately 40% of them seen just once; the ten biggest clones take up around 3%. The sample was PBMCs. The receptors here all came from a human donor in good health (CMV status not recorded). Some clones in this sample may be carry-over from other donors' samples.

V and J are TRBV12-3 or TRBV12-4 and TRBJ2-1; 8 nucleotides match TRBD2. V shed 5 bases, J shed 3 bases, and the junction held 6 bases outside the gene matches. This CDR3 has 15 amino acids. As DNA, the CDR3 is TGTGCCAGCAGTCCTATAGCGGGGCTCTACAATGAGCAGTTCTTC. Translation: CASSPIAGLYNEQFF.

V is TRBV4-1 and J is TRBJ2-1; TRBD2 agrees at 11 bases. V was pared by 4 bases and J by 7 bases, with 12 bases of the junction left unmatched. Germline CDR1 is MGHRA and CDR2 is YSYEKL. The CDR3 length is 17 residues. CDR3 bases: TGCGCCAGCAGCCTTTTTACTAGCGGGAGAAAGAAGAATGAGCAGTTCTTC. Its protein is CASSLFTSGRKKNEQFF.

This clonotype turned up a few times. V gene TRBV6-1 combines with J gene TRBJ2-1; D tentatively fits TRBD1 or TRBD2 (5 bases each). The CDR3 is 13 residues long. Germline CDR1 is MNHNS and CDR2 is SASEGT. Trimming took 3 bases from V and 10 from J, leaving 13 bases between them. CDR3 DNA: TGTGCCAGCAGTGAGATCCGGGGCCGGGAGCAGTTCTTC. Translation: CASSEIRGREQFF.